Many counts were recorded for the clone carrying this TCR beta chain. The antigen is not known. Time point specified: newly diagnosed GD, antithyroid drugs for less than 3 months. Generation of the TCR library employed RNA extracted from PBMCs. The data originate from a study of regulatory T cells in long-lasting Graves disease. Regarding the study as a whole: Persistent disease favored TRBV28, TRBJ1-2 and TRBJ2-5. Among the persistent patients, 2,741 public clonotypes were shared, more than the roughly 970 shared among new patients.

V was trimmed by 1 base and J by 4 bases, leaving 16 bases between them. In germline, CDR1 is SNHLY, CDR2 FYNNEI. The CDR3 covers 16 residues. Relying on iRepertoire HTBI primers and Arm-PCR of CDR3 regions, the team built TCR beta libraries. TCRdb reanalysed the multiplex PCR reads using MiXCR and keeps one entry per CDR3 protein. The data hold 450,000 to 600,000 distinct CDR3 sequences, with 13% observed a single time. These data also featured in a second study, about T cells in Graves' hyperthyroidism and ophthalmopathy. Turning to that study: The study enrolled patients aged 18 to 65 with newly diagnosed hyperthyroidism of under 2 months' duration. Ophthalmopathy, as predicted by the model, came a median about seven months after the prediction.

The rearrangement uses TRBV2 and TRBJ2-5; D gene ambiguous. This material consisted of peripheral blood mononuclear cells (PBMCs), taken at new diagnosis, from a patient treated with antithyroid drugs. The receptor was isolated from a man aged 30 to 39 with Graves disease. In DNA, the CDR3 is TGTGCCAGCAGTGAAGGGGGTCAACCTTTAGGAGAGACCCAGTACTTC. This sequence encodes CASSEGGQPLGETQYF. The full variable domain, with the rest looked up from reference TRBV2 and TRBJ2-5, is EPEVTQTPSHQVTQMGQEVILRCVPISNHLYFYWYRQILGQKVEFLVSFYNNEISEKSEIFDDQFSVERPDGSNFTLKIRSTKLEDSAMYFCASSEGGQPLGETQYFGPGTRLLVL.